The 27 T cell receptor beta chains below come from one sample, sequenced in a study of shared clonotypes between healthy human individuals. Generated by immunoSEQ multiplex PCR, the TCRdb table keeps only in-frame clones and is missing some. The table records more than 400,000 clones, 78% of them present only once. Source material: PBMCs. These receptors were obtained from a woman between 35 and 50 years old in good health. Some clones in this sample may be carry-over from other donors' samples.

This clone came up a few times. The V gene is TRBV4-2, the J gene TRBJ2-5; 7 bases fit TRBD2. The CDR3 has 17 residues. With V trimmed by 0 bases and J by 5 bases, 12 bases remained unmatched. CDR1 LGHNA and CDR2 YNFKEQ come from the germline V gene. The CDR3 DNA sequence: TGTGCCAGCAGCCAAGAGGCGGGGGTAGGGCGGGACGAGACCCAGTACTTC. Translating gives CASSQEAGVGRDETQYF.

V and J are TRBV27 and TRBJ2-1, with 7 bases lining up with TRBD1. Per germline, CDR1 MNHEY and CDR2 SMNVEV (reference sequence). CDR3 length equals 16 residues. Unmatched junction bases numbered 14, after V lost 6 bases and J lost 6 bases. The CDR3 loop reads CASRPRTGARGNEQFF. The DNA for the CDR3 is TGTGCCAGCAGGCCACGCACAGGGGCCAGGGGCAATGAGCAGTTCTTC.

This clone was recorded at least ten times. The V gene is TRBV7-3, the J gene TRBJ1-2, with D maybe TRBD1 (6 bases). This CDR3 has 14 amino acids. The ends were cut back, 3 bases at V and 8 bases at J, with 16 bases in the middle. Germline CDR1 and CDR2: SGHTA and FQGTGA. In DNA form, the CDR3 reads TGTGCCAGCAGCTTGGAAGGGGGGCTCGGAGGCTACACCTTC. Translating gives CASSLEGGLGGYTF.

The chain recombines TRBV7-8 with TRBJ1-4, with TRBD1 matching over 7 bases. Germline CDR1 SGHVS, CDR2 FQNEAQ. Trimming cost V 3 bases and J 3 bases; bases outside gene matches: 7. This CDR3 region has 16 residues. DNA for the CDR3: TGTGCCAGCAGCTTTAGTTTTGGGACAGCTAATGAAAAACTGTTTTTT. Translation: CASSFSFGTANEKLFF.

As DNA, the CDR3 is TGCGCCAGCAGCTTGGCCGTGGGGCCCTCCTACGAGCAGTACTTC. This translates into CASSLAVGPSYEQYF. The chain links TRBV5-1 to TRBJ2-7, with D possibly TRBD1 on 5 matching bases. The CDR3 covers 15 residues. CDR1 is SGHRS and CDR2 is YFSETQ in the germline V gene. The V end was cut by 0 bases, the J end by 0 bases, with 10 bases between.

The rearrangement uses TRBV10-2 and TRBJ2-1; 7 bases fit TRBD2. Unmatched junction bases numbered 2, after V lost 5 bases and J lost 4 bases. CDR1 and CDR2 from the germline V gene are WSHSY and SAAADI. The CDR3 has 13 residues. The CDR3: CASSPAGYNEQFF. CDR3 coding DNA: TGCGCCAGCAGTCCAGCGGGATACAATGAGCAGTTCTTC.

V gene TRBV11-2 combines with J gene TRBJ2-7; D ambiguous. The CDR3 length is 12 residues. Germline V gene sequence: CDR1 SGHAT, CDR2 FQNNGV. V shed 6 bases and J shed 4 bases, with 10 bases lying between them. Here the CDR3 reads CASRQPSYEQYF. As DNA, the CDR3 is TGTGCCAGCAGACAACCTAGTTACGAGCAGTACTTC.

This clone was seen once. The chain has TRBV15 and TRBJ2-7; TRBD2 aligns across 13 bases. V shed 0 bases, J shed 3 bases, and the junction held 14 bases outside the gene matches. CDR1 and CDR2 from the germline V gene are LNHNV and YYDKDF (reference sequence). The CDR3 runs to 20 residues. In DNA form, the CDR3 reads TGTGCCACCAGCAGAGAGGTGGGGGCGCAGGGACTAGCGGGGTTCTACGAGCAGTACTTC. Protein sequence: CATSREVGAQGLAGFYEQYF.

The V gene is TRBV10-3, the J gene TRBJ1-2; no clear D gene. Germline V lookup: CDR1 ENHRY, CDR2 SYGVKD. With 6 bases removed from V and 4 bases from J, the gap between germline ends came to 15 bases. The CDR3 is made up of 14 amino acids. The CDR3 coding sequence is TGTGCCATCAGCAACCGATGGATGGGCTATGGCTACACCTTC. Its protein is CAISNRWMGYGYTF.

This clone has just one count. The gene calls are TRBV5-1 and TRBJ2-2; no reliable D call. Trimming took off 0 bases at V and 6 bases at J, with 6 bases between the two ends. CDR3 length: 13 residues. The germline V gene encodes CDR1 SGHRS and CDR2 YFSETQ. CDR3 DNA: TGCGCCAGCAGCTTGGTTGGTCCCGGGGAGCTGTTTTTT. As protein: CASSLVGPGELFF.

This clone was observed a few times. V and J are TRBV7-2 and TRBJ2-5, with D uncertain. The CDR3 sequence is 11 residues long. Germline CDR1 is SGHTA and CDR2 is FQGNSA. Trimming pared 5 bases from V and 2 bases from J, leaving 3 bases between. CDR3 bases: TGTGCCAGCAGCGAACAAGAGACCCAGTACTTC. Its translation is CASSEQETQYF.

In the case of this clone: Other DNA sequences in this sample translate to the same CDR3. The CDR3 DNA reads as TGTGCCAGCAGTGTCCCGGGACAGGGGTCAGATACGCAGTATTTT. This translates into CASSVPGQGSDTQYF. The chain combines TRBV28 with TRBJ2-3; 10 bases are shared with TRBD1. This CDR3 has 15 residues. CDR1 and CDR2 (germline): MDHEN, SYDVKM. The ends lost 5 bases at V and 4 bases at J; junction bases unmatched: 6.

The count of this clone is one. The rearrangement links TRBV19 to TRBJ2-5; D gene unclear. Germline V gene data show CDR1 as LNHDA and CDR2 as SQIVND (reference sequence). The CDR3 is made up of 13 amino acids. V lost 5 bases and J 0 bases, leaving 7 bases between the germline ends. In nucleotides, the CDR3 is TGTGCCAGTAGTTCGGCCCACCAAGAGACCCAGTACTTC. Encoded protein: CASSSAHQETQYF.

The rearrangement joins TRBV6-5 to TRBJ2-7, with D tentatively TRBD2 (5 bases). V gave up 2 bases and J gave up 3 bases, with 8 bases separating them. The CDR3 length is 13 residues. CDR1 MNHEY and CDR2 SVGAGI come from the germline V gene. DNA of the CDR3: TGTGCCAGCAGTTACGAGGGAATCTACGAGCAGTACTTC. As protein: CASSYEGIYEQYF.

The V call is TRBV5-1, the J call TRBJ2-7; D remains ambiguous. The germline V gene has CDR1 SGHRS and CDR2 YFSETQ. V lost 1 base to trimming and J lost 1 base, with 21 bases between them. The CDR3 extends over 18 amino acids. The CDR3: CASSLMASGSPTSYEQYF. CDR3 DNA sequence: TGCGCCAGCAGCTTGATGGCGTCCGGTTCACCGACATCCTACGAGCAGTACTTC.

The rearrangement links TRBV5-1 to TRBJ1-4; no definite D call. This CDR3 has 14 residues. Germline V gene lookup returns CDR1 SGHRS and CDR2 YFSETQ. V lost 4 bases and J 4 bases, leaving 11 bases between the germline ends. In nucleotides, the CDR3 is TGCGCCAGCAGCATTGAGGCTTTTAATGAAAAACTGTTTTTT. Its translation: CASSIEAFNEKLFF.

A word on this clone: Other DNA sequences in this specimen translate into the identical CDR3. The chain carries TRBV9 and TRBJ1-1; D ambiguous. Germline V lookup: CDR1 SGDLS, CDR2 YYNGEE. Trimming removed 1 base from V and 1 base from J, with 5 bases in between. CDR3 length: 13 residues. The CDR3: CASSVRSNTEAFF. CDR3 DNA sequence: TGTGCCAGCAGCGTACGGTCGAACACTGAAGCTTTCTTT.

The rearrangement links TRBV7-9 to TRBJ1-1, with 8 bases that match TRBD1. The CDR3 covers 14 residues. Germline lookup yields CDR1 SEHNR and CDR2 FQNEAQ (reference sequence). Unmatched junction bases numbered 7, after V lost 6 bases and J lost 4 bases. CDR3 in amino acids: CASSLDRASTEAFF. DNA for the CDR3: TGTGCCAGCAGTCTGGACAGGGCGAGCACTGAAGCTTTCTTT.

The CDR3 protein is CASSFLEESYNEQFF. In DNA, the CDR3 is TGTGCCAGCAGCTTCTTGGAGGAGTCCTACAATGAGCAGTTCTTC. The rearrangement joins TRBV7-8 to TRBJ2-1, with a possible D match to TRBD2 (5 bases). CDR1 SGHVS and CDR2 FQNEAQ come from the germline V gene. The CDR3 contains 15 residues. Trimming took 3 bases from V and 1 from J, leaving 10 bases between them.

As regards this clone: This could be a read error, since a much larger clone is one nucleotide away. The V gene is TRBV30, the J gene TRBJ2-1; D is perhaps TRBD1 or TRBD2 (5 bases each). CDR1 is GTSNPN and CDR2 is SVGIG in the germline V gene (reference sequence). The CDR3 runs 12 residues. The CDR3 bases are TGTGCCTGGAGTGTATGGGGGAGTGAGCAGCTCTTC. Its protein is CAWSVWGSEQLF.

Only one count was recorded for this clone. J is TRBJ2-6 and V is TRBV5-8; D is unresolved. This CDR3 is built from 15 residues. Deletions cut 2 bases from V and 0 bases from J, with 6 bases between. The germline V gene encodes CDR1 SGHTS and CDR2 YDEGEE. The CDR3 DNA sequence: TGTGCCAGCAGCTTTGCGCACTCTGGGGCCAACGTCCTGACTTTC. Translated, it gives CASSFAHSGANVLTF.

V is TRBV7-2 and J is TRBJ1-6; no firm D call. The ends were cut back, 7 bases at V and 7 bases at J, with 17 bases in the middle. The germline CDR1 and CDR2 sequences are SGHTA and FQGNSA. The CDR3 has 15 residues. The CDR3 here is CASTPTDLYNSPLHF. In DNA form, the CDR3 reads TGTGCCAGCACCCCGACGGACTTATACAATTCACCCCTCCACTTT.

J is TRBJ1-4 and V is TRBV19; no firm D call. Trimming left V 10 bases short and J 0 bases short, with 15 bases between. The CDR3 contains 15 residues. Per germline, CDR1 LNHDA and CDR2 SQIVND (reference sequence). The CDR3 is CATLGPGATNEKLFF. The CDR3, as DNA: TGTGCCACACTCGGGCCGGGTGCAACTAATGAAAAACTGTTTTTT. The entire variable domain, with the rest obtained from reference TRBV19 and TRBJ1-4, is as follows: DGGITQSPKYLFRKEGQNVTLSCEQNLNHDAMYWYRQDPGQGLRLIYYSQIVNDFQKGDIAEGYSVSREKKESFPLTVTSAQKNPTAFYLCATLGPGATNEKLFFGSGTQLSVL.

The sample holds many counts of this clone. The rearrangement links TRBV14 to TRBJ2-4; 11 bases map to TRBD1. The V gene end was trimmed by 4 bases and the J gene end by 10 bases; junction bases not matched to a gene: 6. Per the germline V gene, CDR1 is SGHDN and CDR2 is FVKESK. CDR3 length: 14 amino acids. CDR3 amino acids: CASSPHRDRGIQYF. In DNA form, the CDR3 reads TGTGCCAGCAGCCCCCATAGGGACAGGGGGATTCAGTACTTC.

This clone turned up a few times. The rearrangement joins TRBV6-1 to TRBJ2-3, with D maybe TRBD2 (6 bases). Germline V gene data show CDR1 as MNHNS and CDR2 as SASEGT. The V end was cut by 1 base, the J end by 4 bases, with 15 bases between. The CDR3 spans 16 residues. DNA for the CDR3: TGTGCCAGCAGTGAAGGGGAGGCCCCCGACGCAGATACGCAGTATTTT. This encodes CASSEGEAPDADTQYF.

The chain has TRBV6-1 and TRBJ2-6, with no clear D. Trimming stripped 2 bases from V and 2 bases from J, with 10 bases between. The CDR3 has 16 amino acids. Germline CDR1 and CDR2: MNHNS and SASEGT. The CDR3 nucleotides read TGTGCCAGCAGTGAATTTGGGTCCGCTGGGGCCAACGTCCTGACTTTC. Amino acid sequence: CASSEFGSAGANVLTF.

This clone was counted once. This chain uses TRBV5-1 with TRBJ1-2; D is unresolved. Trimming pared 0 bases from V and 4 bases from J, leaving 10 bases between. The CDR3 is made up of 14 amino acids. CDR1 is SGHRS and CDR2 is YFSETQ in the germline V gene. The CDR3 region has the DNA TGCGCCAGCAGCTTGGTCCGTGGGAGCTATGGCTACACCTTC. As protein: CASSLVRGSYGYTF. The full variable domain, completed using reference TRBV5-1 and TRBJ1-2, is KAGVTQTPRYLIKTRGQQVTLSCSPISGHRSVSWYQQTPGQGLQFLFEYFSETQRNKGNFPGRFSGRQFSNSRSEMNVSTLELGDSALYLCASSLVRGSYGYTFGSGTRLTVV.